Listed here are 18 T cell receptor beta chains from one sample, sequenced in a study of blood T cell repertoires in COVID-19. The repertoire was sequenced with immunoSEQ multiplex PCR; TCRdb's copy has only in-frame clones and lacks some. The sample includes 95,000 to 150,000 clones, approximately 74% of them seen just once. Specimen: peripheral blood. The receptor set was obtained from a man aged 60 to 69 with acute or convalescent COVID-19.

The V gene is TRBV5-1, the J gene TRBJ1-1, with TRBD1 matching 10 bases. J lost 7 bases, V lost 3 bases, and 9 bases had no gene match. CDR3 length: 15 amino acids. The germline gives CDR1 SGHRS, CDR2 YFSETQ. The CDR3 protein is CASSYKTGGQGEAFF. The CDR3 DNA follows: TGCGCCAGCAGCTACAAGACAGGGGGCCAGGGTGAAGCTTTCTTT.

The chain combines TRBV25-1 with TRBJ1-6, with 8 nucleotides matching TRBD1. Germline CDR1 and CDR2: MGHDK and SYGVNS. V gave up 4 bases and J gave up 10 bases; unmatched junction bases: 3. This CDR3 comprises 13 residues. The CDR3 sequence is CASSGQGNSPLHF. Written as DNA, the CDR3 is TGTGCCAGCAGTGGACAGGGGAACTCACCCCTCCACTTT.

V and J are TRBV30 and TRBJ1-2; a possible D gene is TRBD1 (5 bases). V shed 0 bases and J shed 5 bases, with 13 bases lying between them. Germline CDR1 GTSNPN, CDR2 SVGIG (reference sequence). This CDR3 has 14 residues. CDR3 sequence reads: CAWSVPGIVYGYTF. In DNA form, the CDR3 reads TGTGCCTGGAGTGTCCCAGGGATCGTATATGGCTACACCTTC.

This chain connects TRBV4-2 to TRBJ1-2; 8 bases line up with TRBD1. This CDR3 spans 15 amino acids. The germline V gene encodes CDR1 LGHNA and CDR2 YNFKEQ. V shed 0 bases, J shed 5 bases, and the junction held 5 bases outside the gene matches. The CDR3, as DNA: TGTGCCAGCAGCCAAGACGGGCAGGGGGCGTATGGCTACACCTTC. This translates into CASSQDGQGAYGYTF.

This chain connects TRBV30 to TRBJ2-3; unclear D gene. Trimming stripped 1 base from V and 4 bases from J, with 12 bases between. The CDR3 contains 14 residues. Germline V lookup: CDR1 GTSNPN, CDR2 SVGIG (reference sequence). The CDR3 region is CAWSGSSPPDTQYF. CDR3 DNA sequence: TGTGCCTGGAGTGGATCCAGTCCCCCAGATACGCAGTATTTT.

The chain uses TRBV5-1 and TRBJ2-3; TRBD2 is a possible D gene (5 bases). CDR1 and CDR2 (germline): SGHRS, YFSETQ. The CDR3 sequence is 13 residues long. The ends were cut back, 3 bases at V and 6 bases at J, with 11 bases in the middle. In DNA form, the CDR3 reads TGCGCCAGCAGCTCCCCCGGGGTGGATACGCAGTATTTT. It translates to CASSSPGVDTQYF.

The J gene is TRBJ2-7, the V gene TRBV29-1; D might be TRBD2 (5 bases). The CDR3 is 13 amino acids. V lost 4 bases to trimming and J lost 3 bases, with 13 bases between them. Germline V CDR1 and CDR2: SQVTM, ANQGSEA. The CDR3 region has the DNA TGCAGCGTTGGACGGACGGGAAACTACGAGCAGTACTTC. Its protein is CSVGRTGNYEQYF.

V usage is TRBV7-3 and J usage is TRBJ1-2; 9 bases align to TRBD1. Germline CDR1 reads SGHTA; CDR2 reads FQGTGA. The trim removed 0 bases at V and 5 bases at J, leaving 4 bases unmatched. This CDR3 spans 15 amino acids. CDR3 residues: CASSLTGTGTYGYTF. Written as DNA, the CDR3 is TGTGCCAGCAGCTTAACGGGGACAGGGACTTATGGCTACACCTTC.

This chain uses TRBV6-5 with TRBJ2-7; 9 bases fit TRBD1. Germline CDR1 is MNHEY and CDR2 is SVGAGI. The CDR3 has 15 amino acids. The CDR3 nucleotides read TGTGCAACCGGGACAGGGAAAGGAGGCTCCTACGAGCAGTACTTC. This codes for CATGTGKGGSYEQYF.

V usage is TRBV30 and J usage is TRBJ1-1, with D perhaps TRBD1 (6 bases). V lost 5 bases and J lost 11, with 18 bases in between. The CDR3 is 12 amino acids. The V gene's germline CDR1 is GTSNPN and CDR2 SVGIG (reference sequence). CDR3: CAWDTGSKVAFF. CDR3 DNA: TGTGCCTGGGATACAGGGTCCAAGGTGGCTTTCTTT.

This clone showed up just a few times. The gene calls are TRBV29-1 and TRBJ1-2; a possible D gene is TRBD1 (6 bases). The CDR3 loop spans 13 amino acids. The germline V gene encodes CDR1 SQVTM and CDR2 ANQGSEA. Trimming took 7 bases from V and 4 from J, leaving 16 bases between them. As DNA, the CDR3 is TGCAGCGCGCTAGGCGGGGGCCGCTATGGCTACACCTTC. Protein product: CSALGGGRYGYTF.

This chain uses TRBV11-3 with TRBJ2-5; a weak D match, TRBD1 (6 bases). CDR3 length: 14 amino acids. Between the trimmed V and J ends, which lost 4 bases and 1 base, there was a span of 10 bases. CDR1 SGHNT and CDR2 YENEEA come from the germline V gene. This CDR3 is CASSSRTVQETQYF. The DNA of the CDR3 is TGTGCCAGCAGCTCCCGGACAGTCCAAGAGACCCAGTACTTC.

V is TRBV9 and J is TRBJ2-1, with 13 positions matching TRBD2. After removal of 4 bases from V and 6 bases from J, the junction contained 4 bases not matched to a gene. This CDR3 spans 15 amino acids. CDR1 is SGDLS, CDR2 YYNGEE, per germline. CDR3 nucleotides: TGTGCCAGCAGCCCGGGACTAGCGGGATTCAATGAGCAGTTCTTC. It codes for CASSPGLAGFNEQFF.

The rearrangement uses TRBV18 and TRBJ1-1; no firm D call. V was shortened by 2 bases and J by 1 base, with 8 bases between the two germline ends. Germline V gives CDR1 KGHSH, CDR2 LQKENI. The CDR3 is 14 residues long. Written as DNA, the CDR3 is TGTGCCAGCTCACCATTACCGGGGAACACTGAAGCTTTCTTT. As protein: CASSPLPGNTEAFF.

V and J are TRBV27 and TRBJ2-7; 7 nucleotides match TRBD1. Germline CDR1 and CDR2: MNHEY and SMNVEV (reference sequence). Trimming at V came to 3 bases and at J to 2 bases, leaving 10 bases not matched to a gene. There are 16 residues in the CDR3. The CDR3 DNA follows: TGTGCCAGCAGTTTGCATGGGACAGAGGGGACCTACGAGCAGTACTTC. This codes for CASSLHGTEGTYEQYF.

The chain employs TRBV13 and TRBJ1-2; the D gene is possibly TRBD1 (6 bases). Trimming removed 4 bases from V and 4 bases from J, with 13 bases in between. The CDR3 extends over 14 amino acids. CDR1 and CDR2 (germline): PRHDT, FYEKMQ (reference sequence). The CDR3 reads CASSSLQGTYGYTF. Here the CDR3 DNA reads TGTGCCAGCAGCTCTCTCCAGGGGACCTATGGCTACACCTTC.

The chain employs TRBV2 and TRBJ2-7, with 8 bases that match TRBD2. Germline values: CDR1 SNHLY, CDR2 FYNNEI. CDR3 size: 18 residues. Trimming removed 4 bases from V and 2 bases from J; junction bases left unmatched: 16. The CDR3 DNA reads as TGTGCCAGCAGTGCTCCGGGACTAGAAGATAGATCAGCCTACGAGCAGTACTTC. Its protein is CASSAPGLEDRSAYEQYF.

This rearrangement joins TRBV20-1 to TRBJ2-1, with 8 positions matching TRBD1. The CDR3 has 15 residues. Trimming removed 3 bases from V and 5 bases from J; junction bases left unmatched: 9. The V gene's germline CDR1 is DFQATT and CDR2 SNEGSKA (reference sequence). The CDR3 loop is CSASETGGNDNEQFF. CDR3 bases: TGCAGTGCTAGTGAAACAGGGGGTAATGACAATGAGCAGTTCTTC.